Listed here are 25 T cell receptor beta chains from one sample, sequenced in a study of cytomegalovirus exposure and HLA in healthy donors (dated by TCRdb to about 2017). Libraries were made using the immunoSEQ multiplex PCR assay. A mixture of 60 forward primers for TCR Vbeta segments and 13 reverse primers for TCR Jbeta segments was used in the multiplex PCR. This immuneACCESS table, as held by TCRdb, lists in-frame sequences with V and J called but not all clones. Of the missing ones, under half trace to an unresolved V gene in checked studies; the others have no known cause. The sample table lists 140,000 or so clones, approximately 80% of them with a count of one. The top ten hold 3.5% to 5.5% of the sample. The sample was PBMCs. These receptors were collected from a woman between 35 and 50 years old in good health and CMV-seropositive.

The CDR3 nucleotides read TGTGCCAGCAGCTTAAGGTCTCTAGCGGGAGAAGAGACCCAGTACTTC. Amino acid sequence: CASSLRSLAGEETQYF. The rearrangement uses TRBV7-8 and TRBJ2-5; 10 bases match TRBD2. CDR3 size: 16 residues. Germline CDR1 and CDR2: SGHVS and FQNEAQ. V dropped 2 bases and J dropped 3; count of bases not matched to a gene: 6.

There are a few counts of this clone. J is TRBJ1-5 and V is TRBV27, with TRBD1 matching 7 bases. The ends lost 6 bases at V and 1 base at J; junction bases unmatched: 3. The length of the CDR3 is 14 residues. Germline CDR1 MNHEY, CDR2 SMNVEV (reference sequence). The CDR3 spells CASRAGQSNQPQHF. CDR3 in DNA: TGTGCCAGCAGGGCGGGACAGAGCAATCAGCCCCAGCATTTT.

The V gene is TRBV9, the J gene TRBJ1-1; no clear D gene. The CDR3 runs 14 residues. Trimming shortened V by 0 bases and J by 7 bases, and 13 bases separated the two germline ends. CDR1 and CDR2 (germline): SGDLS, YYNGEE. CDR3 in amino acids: CASSVGGWGDEAFF. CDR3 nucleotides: TGTGCCAGCAGCGTAGGGGGTTGGGGAGATGAAGCTTTCTTT.

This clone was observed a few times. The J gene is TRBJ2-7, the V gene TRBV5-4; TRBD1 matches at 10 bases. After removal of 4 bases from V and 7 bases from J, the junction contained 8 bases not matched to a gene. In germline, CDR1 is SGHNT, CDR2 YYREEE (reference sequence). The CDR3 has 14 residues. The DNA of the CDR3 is TGTGCCAGCAGCACCCGACAGGGGGCGCGGGAGCAGTACTTC. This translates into CASSTRQGAREQYF.

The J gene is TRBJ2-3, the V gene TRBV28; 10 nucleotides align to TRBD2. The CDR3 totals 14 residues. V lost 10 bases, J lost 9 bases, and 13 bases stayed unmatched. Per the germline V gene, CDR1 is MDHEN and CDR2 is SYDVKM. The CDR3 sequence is CATSWTSGAGTQYF. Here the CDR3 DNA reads TGTGCCACCTCCTGGACTAGCGGTGCTGGGACGCAGTATTTT.

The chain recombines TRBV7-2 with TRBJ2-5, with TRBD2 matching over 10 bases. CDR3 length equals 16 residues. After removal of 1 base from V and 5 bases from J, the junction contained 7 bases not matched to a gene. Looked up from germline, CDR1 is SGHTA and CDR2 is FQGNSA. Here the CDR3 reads CASSLESGRARETQYF. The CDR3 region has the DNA TGTGCCAGCAGCTTAGAAAGCGGGAGGGCCCGGGAGACCCAGTACTTC.

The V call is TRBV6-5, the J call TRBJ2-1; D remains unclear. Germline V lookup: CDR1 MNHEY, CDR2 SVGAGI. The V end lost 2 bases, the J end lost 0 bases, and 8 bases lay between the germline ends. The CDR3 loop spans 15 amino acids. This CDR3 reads CASSYTTSSYNEQFF. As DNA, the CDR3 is TGTGCCAGCAGTTACACCACGAGCTCCTACAATGAGCAGTTCTTC.

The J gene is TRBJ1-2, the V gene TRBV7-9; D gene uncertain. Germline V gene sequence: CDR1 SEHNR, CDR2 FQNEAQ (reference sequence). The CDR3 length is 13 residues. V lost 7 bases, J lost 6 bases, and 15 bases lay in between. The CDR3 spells CASTSHATNGYTF. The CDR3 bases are TGTGCCAGCACCTCACACGCAACTAATGGCTACACCTTC.

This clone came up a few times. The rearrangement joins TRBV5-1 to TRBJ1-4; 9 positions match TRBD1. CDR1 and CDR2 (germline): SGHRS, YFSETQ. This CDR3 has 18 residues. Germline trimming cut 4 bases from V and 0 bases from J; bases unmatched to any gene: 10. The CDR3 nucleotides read TGCGCCAGCAGCCTCTTGGGACAGGGAGGGGCAACTAATGAAAAACTGTTTTTT. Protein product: CASSLLGQGGATNEKLFF.

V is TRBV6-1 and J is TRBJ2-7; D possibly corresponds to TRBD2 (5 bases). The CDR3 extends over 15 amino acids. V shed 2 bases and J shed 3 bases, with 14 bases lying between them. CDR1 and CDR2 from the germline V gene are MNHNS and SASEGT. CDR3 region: CASSERGIGYYEQYF. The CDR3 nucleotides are TGTGCCAGCAGTGAACGAGGGATTGGCTACTACGAGCAGTACTTC.

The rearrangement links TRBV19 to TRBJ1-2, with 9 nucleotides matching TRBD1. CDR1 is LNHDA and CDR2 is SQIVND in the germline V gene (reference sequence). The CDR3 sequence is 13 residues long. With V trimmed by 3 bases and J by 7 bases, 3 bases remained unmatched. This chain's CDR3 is CASSMRDRAGYTF. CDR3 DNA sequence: TGTGCCAGTAGTATGAGGGACAGGGCTGGCTACACCTTC.

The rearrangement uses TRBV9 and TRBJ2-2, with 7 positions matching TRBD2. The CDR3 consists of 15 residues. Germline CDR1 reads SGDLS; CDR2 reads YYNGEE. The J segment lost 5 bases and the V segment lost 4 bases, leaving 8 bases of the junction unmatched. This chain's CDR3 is CASSPLGGVTGELFF. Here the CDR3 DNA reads TGTGCCAGCAGCCCCCTTGGGGGGGTGACCGGGGAGCTGTTTTTT.

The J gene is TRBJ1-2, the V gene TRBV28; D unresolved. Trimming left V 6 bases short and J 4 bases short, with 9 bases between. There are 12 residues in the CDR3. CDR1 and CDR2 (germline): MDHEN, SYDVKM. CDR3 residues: CASRLTGYGYTF. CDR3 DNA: TGTGCCAGCAGGCTCACTGGCTATGGCTACACCTTC.

The CDR3 loop is CASSRIAGGPGETQYF. The CDR3 DNA is TGTGCCAGCAGCCGTATAGCGGGGGGGCCGGGGGAGACCCAGTACTTC. This chain connects TRBV28 to TRBJ2-5; 11 nucleotides align to TRBD2. V was pared by 6 bases and J by 5 bases, with 11 bases of the junction left unmatched. From germline, CDR1 is MDHEN and CDR2 SYDVKM. The CDR3 spans 16 residues.

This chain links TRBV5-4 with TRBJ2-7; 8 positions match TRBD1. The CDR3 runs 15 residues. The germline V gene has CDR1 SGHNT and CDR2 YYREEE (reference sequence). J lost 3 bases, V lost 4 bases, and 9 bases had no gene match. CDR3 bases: TGTGCCAGCAGCCCGGGACAGGTGGGCCTCTACGAGCAGTACTTC. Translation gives CASSPGQVGLYEQYF.

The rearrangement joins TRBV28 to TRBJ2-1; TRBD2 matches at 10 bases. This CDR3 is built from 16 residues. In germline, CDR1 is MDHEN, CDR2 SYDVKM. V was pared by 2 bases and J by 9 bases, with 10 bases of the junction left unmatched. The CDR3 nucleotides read TGTGCCAGCAGTTTAACTAGCGGGGCGGGTCGGGGTGAGCAGTTCTTC. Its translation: CASSLTSGAGRGEQFF.

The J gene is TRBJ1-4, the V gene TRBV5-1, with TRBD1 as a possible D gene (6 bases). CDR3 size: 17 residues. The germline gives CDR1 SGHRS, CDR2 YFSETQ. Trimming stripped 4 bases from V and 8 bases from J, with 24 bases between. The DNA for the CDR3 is TGCGCCAGCAGCCCTTTCCAAAACAAGGGGGTCCGGGAAAAACTGTTTTTT. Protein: CASSPFQNKGVREKLFF.

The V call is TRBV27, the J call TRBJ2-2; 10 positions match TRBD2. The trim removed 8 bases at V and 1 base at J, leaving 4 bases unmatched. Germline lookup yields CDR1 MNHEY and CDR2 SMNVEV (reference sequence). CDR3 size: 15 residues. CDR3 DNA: TGTGCCAGCTGGGCTAGCGGGAGGAACACCGGGGAGCTGTTTTTT. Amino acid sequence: CASWASGRNTGELFF.

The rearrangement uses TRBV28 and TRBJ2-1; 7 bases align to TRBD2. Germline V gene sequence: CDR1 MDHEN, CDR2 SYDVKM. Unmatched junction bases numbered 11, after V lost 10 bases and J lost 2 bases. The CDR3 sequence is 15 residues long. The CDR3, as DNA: TGTGCCACCGCCCCCGGGGGGTCCCCCTACAATGAGCAGTTCTTC. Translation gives CATAPGGSPYNEQFF.

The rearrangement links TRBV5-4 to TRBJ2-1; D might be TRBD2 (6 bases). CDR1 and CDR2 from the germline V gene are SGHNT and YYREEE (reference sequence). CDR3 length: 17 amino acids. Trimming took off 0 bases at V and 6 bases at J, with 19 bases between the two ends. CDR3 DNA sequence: TGTGCCAGCAGCTTGGCCGCCGGGATAGCGGACCTCAATGAGCAGTTCTTC. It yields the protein CASSLAAGIADLNEQFF.

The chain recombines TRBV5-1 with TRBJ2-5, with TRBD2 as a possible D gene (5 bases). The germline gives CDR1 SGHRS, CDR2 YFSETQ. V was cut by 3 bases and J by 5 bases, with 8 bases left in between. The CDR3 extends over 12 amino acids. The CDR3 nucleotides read TGCGCCAGCAGCTGGACTGGCGAGACCCAGTACTTC. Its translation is CASSWTGETQYF.

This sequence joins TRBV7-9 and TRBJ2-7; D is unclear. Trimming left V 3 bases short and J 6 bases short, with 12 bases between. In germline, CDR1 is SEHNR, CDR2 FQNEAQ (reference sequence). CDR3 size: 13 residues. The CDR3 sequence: CASSLETSREQYF. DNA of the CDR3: TGTGCCAGCAGCTTGGAGACCTCGCGCGAGCAGTACTTC.

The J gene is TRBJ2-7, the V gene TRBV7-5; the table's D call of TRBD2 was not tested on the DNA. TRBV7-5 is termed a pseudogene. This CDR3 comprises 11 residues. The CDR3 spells CARSWRYEQYF. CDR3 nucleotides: TGTGCCAGAAGCTGGAGGTACGAGCAGTACTTC.

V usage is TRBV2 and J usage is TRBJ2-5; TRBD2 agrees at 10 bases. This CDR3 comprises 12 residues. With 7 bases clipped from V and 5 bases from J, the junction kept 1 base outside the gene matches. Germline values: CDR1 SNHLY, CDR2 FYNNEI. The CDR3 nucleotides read TGTGCCAGCATGGGACTAGCGGAGACCCAGTACTTC. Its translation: CASMGLAETQYF.

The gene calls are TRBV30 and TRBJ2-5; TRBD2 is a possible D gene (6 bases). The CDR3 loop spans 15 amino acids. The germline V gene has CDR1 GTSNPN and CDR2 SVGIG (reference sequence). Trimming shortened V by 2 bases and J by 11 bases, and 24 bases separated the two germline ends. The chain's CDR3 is CAWSPPGLNVREQYF. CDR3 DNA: TGTGCCTGGAGTCCTCCGGGACTGAATGTACGGGAGCAGTACTTC.